Following are 22 T cell receptor beta chains from one sample sequenced in a study of vaccination and CD4 T cells after COVID-19. Cultured CD4+ T cell DNA underwent sequencing with the Oncomine TCR Beta short-read assay. TCRdb fed the PCR reads into MiXCR, producing one record per CDR3 protein. Counted here are over 10,000 distinct CDR3 sequences, around 48% occurring once; the ten biggest clones make up 21%. Sample treatment: 10-day PBMC culture with coronavirus spike peptide pools or control peptides (ViraFEST assay). Which antigens these TCRs recognize remains unknown. Sequencing was performed on CD4+ T cells from blood, cultured in vitro. Receptor source: a human donor who had recovered from COVID-19.

The chain recombines TRBV18 with TRBJ2-7; TRBD1 aligns across 7 bases. Germline V gene data show CDR1 as KGHSH and CDR2 as LQKENI. Trimming removed 3 bases from V and 5 bases from J; junction bases left unmatched: 7. This CDR3 contains 14 residues. The chain's CDR3 is CASSPPRGTHEQYF. CDR3 bases: TGTGCCAGCTCACCTCCCAGGGGGACCCACGAGCAGTACTTC.

The V gene is TRBV28, the J gene TRBJ2-5; a weak D match, TRBD2 (5 bases). Trimming removed 6 bases at V and 1 base at J, with 15 bases between. Germline CDR1 reads MDHEN; CDR2 reads SYDVKM. CDR3 length: 15 residues. Here the CDR3 DNA reads TGTGCCAGCAGCCCGAAGTGGGGAGCCCAAGAGACCCAGTACTTC. The encoded protein is CASSPKWGAQETQYF.

The rearrangement joins TRBV18 to TRBJ1-5, with D possibly TRBD1 on 5 matching bases. The V end was cut by 0 bases, the J end by 5 bases, with 8 bases between. From germline, CDR1 is KGHSH and CDR2 LQKENI. CDR3 size: 14 residues. The CDR3, as DNA: TGTGCCAGCTCACCACCTAAGGGGCATCAGCCCCAGCATTTT. Translation gives CASSPPKGHQPQHF.

CDR3 DNA: TGTGCCAGCAGCCCACAGAGTTACAGGGCTGCGGAGCAGTACTTC. It yields the protein CASSPQSYRAAEQYF. The rearrangement joins TRBV7-2 to TRBJ2-7; perhaps TRBD1 as D (6 bases). Germline values: CDR1 SGHTA, CDR2 FQGNSA. Trimming removed 5 bases at V and 7 bases at J, with 21 bases between. The CDR3 is 15 residues long. Filled out from reference TRBV7-2 and TRBJ2-7, the complete variable domain reads GAGVSQSPSNKVTEKGKDVELRCDPISGHTALYWYRQSLGQGLEFLIYFQGNSAPDKSGLPSDRFSAERTGGSVSTLTIQRTQQEDSAVYLCASSPQSYRAAEQYFGPGTRLTVT.

V and J are TRBV12-1 and TRBJ2-7; TRBD2, the table's D call, was not compared with the DNA. TRBV12-1 is a documented pseudogene. This CDR3 region has 13 residues. CDR3 nucleotides: TGTGCCAGCAGCAAGACTAATGAGTACGAGCAGTACTTC. It specifies CASSKTNEYEQYF.

The chain links TRBV20-1 to TRBJ1-1; TRBD1 matches 8 bases. Germline V gene sequence: CDR1 DFQATT, CDR2 SNEGSKA (reference sequence). Trimming cost V 5 bases and J 3 bases; bases outside gene matches: 8. This CDR3 has 14 residues. The CDR3 region is CSALDRVGYTEAFF. DNA of the CDR3: TGCAGTGCTTTGGACAGGGTTGGTTACACTGAAGCTTTCTTT.

The J gene is TRBJ1-5, the V gene TRBV24-1; the D is unclear. The CDR3 sequence is 12 residues long. Trimming stripped 0 bases from V and 4 bases from J, with 0 bases between. The germline gives CDR1 KGHDR, CDR2 SFDVKD. CDR3 nucleotide sequence: TGTGCCACCAGTGATTTGAATCAGCCCCAGCATTTT. It codes for CATSDLNQPQHF.

The chain couples TRBV28 to TRBJ2-3, with 8 bases fitting TRBD1. The length of the CDR3 is 15 residues. V trimming: 4 bases; J trimming: 2 bases; junction bases outside the gene matches: 5. CDR1 MDHEN and CDR2 SYDVKM come from the germline V gene. CDR3 sequence: CASSYGQGNTDTQYF. As DNA, the CDR3 is TGTGCCAGCAGTTACGGACAGGGAAACACAGATACGCAGTATTTT.

In this sample, this clonotype turned up a few times. V and J are TRBV30 and TRBJ1-1; weak D call: TRBD1 (6 bases). Germline lookup yields CDR1 GTSNPN and CDR2 SVGIG (reference sequence). The CDR3 spans 15 residues. Trimming pared 4 bases from V and 1 base from J, leaving 16 bases between. This chain's CDR3 is CAWNPEGDWNTEAFF. The CDR3 coding sequence is TGTGCCTGGAATCCGGAGGGGGACTGGAACACTGAAGCTTTCTTT.

The chain carries TRBV19 and TRBJ2-3; TRBD1 agrees at 10 bases. V lost 4 bases to trimming and J lost 2 bases; unmatched junction nucleotides: 12. The CDR3 runs 18 residues. Germline values: CDR1 LNHDA, CDR2 SQIVND (reference sequence). The CDR3 spells CASSSRDRGTQVTDTQYF. DNA of the CDR3: TGTGCCAGTAGTAGCCGGGACAGGGGAACCCAAGTCACAGATACGCAGTATTTT.

The chain recombines TRBV6-2 or TRBV6-3 with TRBJ2-3; 10 positions match TRBD2. V was pared by 4 bases and J by 0 bases, with 1 base of the junction left unmatched. Germline V CDR1 and CDR2: MNHEY, SVGEGT. CDR3 size: 15 residues. CDR3 region: CASSLTSGSTDTQYF. DNA of the CDR3: TGTGCCAGCAGTTTGACTAGCGGGAGCACAGATACGCAGTATTTT.

The CDR3 region has the DNA TGCGCCAGCAGCCCGACAGTCTTGAACACTGAAGCTTTCTTT. Protein: CASSPTVLNTEAFF. This rearrangement joins TRBV5-1 to TRBJ1-1; perhaps TRBD1 as D (5 bases). Trimming removed 4 bases from V and 0 bases from J, with 10 bases in between. Germline values: CDR1 SGHRS, CDR2 YFSETQ. CDR3 length equals 14 residues.

V and J are TRBV19 and TRBJ2-6; 7 nucleotides agree with TRBD1. Per the germline V gene, CDR1 is LNHDA and CDR2 is SQIVND (reference sequence). Trimming removed 6 bases from V and 0 bases from J; junction bases left unmatched: 2. CDR3 length: 15 amino acids. CDR3 in amino acids: CASRQGPSGANVLTF. CDR3 bases: TGTGCCAGTAGACAGGGGCCCTCTGGGGCCAACGTCCTGACTTTC.

This sequence joins TRBV6-1 and TRBJ1-3; D gene unclear. Germline CDR1 is MNHNS and CDR2 is SASEGT. This CDR3 is 16 amino acids long. V was pared by 1 base and J by 4 bases, with 14 bases between. The CDR3 bases are TGTGCCAGCAGTGAAGGGCGGAATGCTCTGGGAAACACCATATATTTT. It translates to CASSEGRNALGNTIYF.

The J gene is TRBJ2-3, the V gene TRBV4-1; 9 bases line up with TRBD2. The CDR3 spans 16 residues. The V segment lost 3 bases and the J segment 3 bases; nucleotides outside the gene matches: 7. Germline V CDR1 and CDR2: MGHRA, YSYEKL. The CDR3 nucleotides read TGCGCCAGCAGCCAGGTAGTAGCGGGGGCGACAGATACGCAGTATTTT. It yields the protein CASSQVVAGATDTQYF.

The rearrangement joins TRBV24-1 to TRBJ2-2; D possibly corresponds to TRBD2 (6 bases). Trimming left V 6 bases short and J 6 bases short, with 13 bases between. The V gene's germline CDR1 is KGHDR and CDR2 SFDVKD. The CDR3 contains 14 residues. The CDR3 reads CATSSGGFSGELFF. The DNA for the CDR3 is TGTGCCACCAGTTCTGGAGGGTTTTCCGGGGAGCTGTTTTTT.

The rearrangement uses TRBV20-1 and TRBJ2-4; maybe TRBD1 (5 bases). The CDR3 is 14 residues long. V was shortened by 3 bases and J by 4 bases, with 13 bases between the two germline ends. Germline lookup yields CDR1 DFQATT and CDR2 SNEGSKA (reference sequence). CDR3 DNA sequence: TGCAGTGCTAGGGTTCAGGGAATAAAAAACATTCAGTACTTC. Translating gives CSARVQGIKNIQYF.

This chain joins TRBV11-2 and TRBJ2-1; 8 nucleotides match TRBD2. The CDR3 extends over 15 amino acids. V trimming: 5 bases; J trimming: 0 bases; junction bases outside the gene matches: 3. Germline V gives CDR1 SGHAT, CDR2 FQNNGV. Here the CDR3 reads CASSRSGSSYNEQFF. The CDR3, as DNA: TGTGCCAGCAGCCGCAGCGGGAGCTCCTACAATGAGCAGTTCTTC.

The rearrangement uses TRBV2 and TRBJ2-2, with D unresolved. The CDR3 has 14 amino acids. V lost 4 bases and J lost 2, with 8 bases in between. Germline V gene data show CDR1 as SNHLY and CDR2 as FYNNEI. The CDR3 DNA reads as TGTGCCAGCAGTGTCGTCCCCAACACCGGGGAGCTGTTTTTT. It translates to CASSVVPNTGELFF.

The CDR3 is CATSRAPIQAEQFF. CDR3 DNA: TGTGCCACCAGCAGAGCTCCTATCCAGGCTGAGCAGTTCTTC. The genes are TRBV15 and TRBJ2-1; D ambiguous. V was pared by 1 base and J by 9 bases, with 13 bases between. The V gene's germline CDR1 is LNHNV and CDR2 YYDKDF (reference sequence). The CDR3 runs 14 residues. Combining the CDR3 with reference TRBV15 and TRBJ2-1 gives the whole variable domain DAMVIQNPRYQVTQFGKPVTLSCSQTLNHNVMYWYQQKSSQAPKLLFHYYDKDFNNEADTPDNFQSRRPNTSFCFLDIRSPGLGDTAMYLCATSRAPIQAEQFFGPGTRLTVL.

Only a few counts were recorded for this clonotype. The gene calls are TRBV30 and TRBJ2-5; possibly TRBD1 for D (5 bases). The CDR3 length is 12 residues. The V end lost 3 bases, the J end lost 5 bases, and 10 bases lay between the germline ends. Germline CDR1 is GTSNPN and CDR2 is SVGIG (reference sequence). The CDR3: CAWSRARETQYF. In DNA, the CDR3 is TGTGCCTGGAGCAGGGCCAGGGAGACCCAGTACTTC.

The table lists this clonotype with a count of one. The V call is TRBV7-9, the J call TRBJ2-5; 7 bases agree with TRBD2. Germline values: CDR1 SEHNR, CDR2 FQNEAQ (reference sequence). With 5 bases clipped from V and 5 bases from J, the junction kept 2 bases outside the gene matches. The CDR3 is made up of 12 amino acids. CDR3 nucleotide sequence: TGTGCCAGCAGCCCAGCGGGGGAGACCCAGTACTTC. It encodes CASSPAGETQYF.